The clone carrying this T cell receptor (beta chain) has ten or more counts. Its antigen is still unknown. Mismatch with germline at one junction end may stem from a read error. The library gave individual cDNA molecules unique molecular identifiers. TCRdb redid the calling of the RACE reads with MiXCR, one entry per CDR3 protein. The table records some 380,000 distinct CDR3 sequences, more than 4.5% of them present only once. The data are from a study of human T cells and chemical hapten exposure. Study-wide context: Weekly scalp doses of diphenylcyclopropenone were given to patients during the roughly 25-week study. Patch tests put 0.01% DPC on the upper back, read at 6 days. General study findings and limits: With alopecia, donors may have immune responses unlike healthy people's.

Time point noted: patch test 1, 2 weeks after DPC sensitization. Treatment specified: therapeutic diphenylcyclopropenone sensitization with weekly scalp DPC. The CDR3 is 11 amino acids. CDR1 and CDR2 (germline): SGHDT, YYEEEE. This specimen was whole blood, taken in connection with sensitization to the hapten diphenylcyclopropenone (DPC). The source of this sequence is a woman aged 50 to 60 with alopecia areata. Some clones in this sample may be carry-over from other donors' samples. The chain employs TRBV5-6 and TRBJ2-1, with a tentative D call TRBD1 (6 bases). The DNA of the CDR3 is TGTGCCAGCAGCTTGGCAGGGGTTAGGTCCTTC. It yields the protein CASSLAGVRSF.